Below, 13 T cell receptor beta chains from the same sample are listed, as sequenced in a study of blood T cell repertoires in COVID-19. The data were produced by immunoSEQ multiplex PCR, yet TCRdb's version contains in-frame clones alone and is incomplete. Of roughly 160,000 clones in the sample, 84% were seen once. The sequencing input was PBMCs or T cells enriched from blood (not recorded which). The source is a man aged 50 or older who had recovered from COVID-19.

The chain employs TRBV5-1 and TRBJ2-7; D gene unclear. In germline, CDR1 is SGHRS, CDR2 YFSETQ. The V gene lost 0 bases and the J gene lost 2 bases, with 9 bases spanning the gap. This CDR3 contains 14 residues. CDR3 nucleotides: TGCGCCAGCAGCTTGGCAGACAACACCTACGAGCAGTACTTC. Protein: CASSLADNTYEQYF.

Comments on this clone: At one of its ends the junction is not consistent with the germline gene, which may arise from a read error. The V and J genes are TRBV27 and TRBJ2-5; 8 bases align to TRBD2. This CDR3 region has 16 residues. Looked up from germline, CDR1 is MNHEY and CDR2 is SMNVEV (reference sequence). CDR3: CASCLSGGGGLETQYF. The CDR3 DNA follows: TGTGCCAGCTGTTTATCGGGGGGGGGAGGGTTGGAGACCCAGTACTTC.

This clone was detected only once. The CDR3 sequence: CASSLRTTLSYNEQFF. The CDR3 bases are TGTGCCAGCAGCTTGCGGACTACACTCTCCTACAATGAGCAGTTCTTC. The rearrangement uses TRBV7-3 and TRBJ2-1, with a weak D call TRBD2 (6 bases). The CDR3 totals 16 residues. Germline V lookup: CDR1 SGHTA, CDR2 FQGTGA. V lost 3 bases and J 0 bases, leaving 12 bases between the germline ends.

The chain has TRBV3-1 (or the pseudogene TRBV3-2) and TRBJ1-5; 7 nucleotides line up with TRBD1. Germline V lookup: CDR1 LGHDT, CDR2 YNNKEL (reference sequence). The CDR3 is made up of 13 amino acids. With 6 bases clipped from V and 6 bases from J, the junction kept 5 bases outside the gene matches. The CDR3 loop is CASRTGFGQPQHF. Written as DNA, the CDR3 is TGTGCCAGCAGGACAGGGTTCGGTCAGCCCCAGCATTTT.

This chain uses TRBV5-4 with TRBJ2-7; TRBD2 might be the D (5 bases). Trimming removed 2 bases from V and 1 base from J, with 25 bases in between. In germline, CDR1 is SGHNT, CDR2 YYREEE (reference sequence). This CDR3 is 19 amino acids long. The CDR3 DNA sequence: TGTGCCAGCAGCTTTGATGGAGCTAGCCTGCCATTTTTTTCCTACGAGCAGTACTTC. Protein product: CASSFDGASLPFFSYEQYF.

The chain is built from TRBV5-5 and TRBJ2-7; weak D call: TRBD2 (5 bases). Germline CDR1 and CDR2: SGHKS and YYEKEE (reference sequence). The CDR3 totals 14 residues. V lost 6 bases to trimming and J lost 1 base, with 14 bases between them. The CDR3 DNA sequence: TGTGCCAGCACCCGGGGTCAGGAGTCCTACGAGCAGTACTTC. Residues: CASTRGQESYEQYF.

This rearrangement joins TRBV28 to TRBJ1-2, with D possibly TRBD1 on 6 matching bases. V was pared by 7 bases and J by 4 bases, with 7 bases between. The CDR3 runs to 11 residues. Germline V gives CDR1 MDHEN, CDR2 SYDVKM. Here the CDR3 DNA reads TGTGCCAGCATGGGGGCCTATGGCTACACCTTC. Translation gives CASMGAYGYTF.

The CDR3 bases are TGCGCCAGCAGGGACGGACAGAGCTCTGGAAACACCATATATTTT. It is translated as CASRDGQSSGNTIYF. The V and J genes are TRBV5-1 and TRBJ1-3; tentative D call: TRBD1 (6 bases). V was clipped by 5 bases and J by 0 bases, with 12 bases between them. Germline CDR1 SGHRS, CDR2 YFSETQ. The CDR3 length is 15 residues.

The chain uses TRBV2 and TRBJ2-3; tentatively, D is TRBD2 (6 bases). V gave up 7 bases and J gave up 2 bases, with 16 bases separating them. Germline CDR1 SNHLY, CDR2 FYNNEI. The CDR3 contains 15 residues. CDR3: CASTTLGGSTDTQYF. CDR3 sequence (DNA): TGTGCCAGCACCACTCTGGGGGGTTCCACAGATACGCAGTATTTT.

V usage is TRBV12-3 or TRBV12-4 and J usage is TRBJ1-3; unclear D gene. The ends were cut back, 6 bases at V and 8 bases at J, with 5 bases in the middle. The CDR3 is 10 residues long. The CDR3 nucleotides are TGTGCCAGCAGCCTGTACACCATATATTTT. The encoded protein is CASSLYTIYF.

The V call is TRBV21-1, the J call TRBJ2-7; the table gives TRBD2 as D, unverified against the DNA. TRBV21-1 has pseudogene status. CDR3 length: 10 amino acids. The CDR3 region has the DNA TGTGCCAGCTTCGTCCCCGAGCAGTACTTC. Protein product: CASFVPEQYF.

The CDR3 reads CSVEDTRPPNEQFF. CDR3 DNA sequence: TGCAGCGTTGAAGACACGCGCCCCCCCAATGAGCAGTTCTTC. The V call is TRBV29-1, the J call TRBJ2-1; unclear D gene. Trimming shortened V by 0 bases and J by 6 bases, and 12 bases separated the two germline ends. Germline V CDR1 and CDR2: SQVTM, ANQGSEA. The CDR3 consists of 14 residues.

The sample holds a few counts of this clone. V usage is TRBV9 and J usage is TRBJ2-2, with 8 bases lining up with TRBD1. Germline values: CDR1 SGDLS, CDR2 YYNGEE. The J segment lost 6 bases and the V segment lost 4 bases, leaving 11 bases of the junction unmatched. This CDR3 is 16 amino acids long. CDR3 loop: CASSLDGQGGAGELFF. In nucleotides, the CDR3 is TGTGCCAGCAGCCTGGACGGACAGGGTGGGGCCGGGGAGCTGTTTTTT.